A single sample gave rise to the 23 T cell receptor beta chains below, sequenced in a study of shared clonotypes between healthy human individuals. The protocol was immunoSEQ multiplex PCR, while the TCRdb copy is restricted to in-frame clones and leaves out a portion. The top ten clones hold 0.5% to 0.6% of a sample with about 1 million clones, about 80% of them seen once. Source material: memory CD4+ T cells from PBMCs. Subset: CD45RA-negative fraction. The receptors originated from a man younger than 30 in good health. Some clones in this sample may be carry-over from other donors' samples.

The CDR3 DNA is TGTGCCAGCAGCTTCAATCACGCGGGAGCGAGGCAAGAGACCCAGTACTTC. As protein: CASSFNHAGARQETQYF. The chain recombines TRBV5-5 with TRBJ2-5; TRBD2 matches at 7 bases. The CDR3 extends over 17 amino acids. CDR1 is SGHKS, CDR2 YYEKEE, per germline (reference sequence). J was trimmed by 2 bases and V by 2 bases; bases with no gene match: 12.

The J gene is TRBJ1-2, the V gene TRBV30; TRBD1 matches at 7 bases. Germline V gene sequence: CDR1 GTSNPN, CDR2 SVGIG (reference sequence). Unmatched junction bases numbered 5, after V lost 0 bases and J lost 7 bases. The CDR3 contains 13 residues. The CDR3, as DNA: TGTGCCTGGAGTGTACAGTACAGGGGTGGCTACACCTTC. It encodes CAWSVQYRGGYTF.

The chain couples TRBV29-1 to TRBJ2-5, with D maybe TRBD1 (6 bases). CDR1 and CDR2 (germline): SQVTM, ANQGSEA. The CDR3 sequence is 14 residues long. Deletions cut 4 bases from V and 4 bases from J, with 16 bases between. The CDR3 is CSVALTGRRETQYF. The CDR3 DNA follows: TGCAGCGTTGCCCTGACAGGCCGACGAGAGACCCAGTACTTC.

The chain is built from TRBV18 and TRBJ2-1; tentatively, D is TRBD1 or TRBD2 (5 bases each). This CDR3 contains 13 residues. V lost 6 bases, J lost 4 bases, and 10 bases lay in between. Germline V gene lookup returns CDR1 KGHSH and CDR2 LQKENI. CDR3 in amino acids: CASSPGAYNEQFF. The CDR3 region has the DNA TGTGCCAGCTCCCCCGGGGCTTACAATGAGCAGTTCTTC.

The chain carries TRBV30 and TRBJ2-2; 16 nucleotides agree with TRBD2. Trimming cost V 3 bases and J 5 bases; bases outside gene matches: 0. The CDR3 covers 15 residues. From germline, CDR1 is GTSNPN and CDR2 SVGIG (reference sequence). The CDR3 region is CAWRGLAGGTGELFF. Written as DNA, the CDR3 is TGTGCCTGGAGGGGACTAGCGGGAGGGACCGGGGAGCTGTTTTTT. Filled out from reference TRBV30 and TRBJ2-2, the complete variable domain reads SQTIHQWPATLVQPVGSPLSLECTVEGTSNPNLYWYRQAAGRGLQLLFYSVGIGQISSEVPQNLSASRPQDRQFILSSKKLLLSDSGFYLCAWRGLAGGTGELFFGEGSRLTVL.

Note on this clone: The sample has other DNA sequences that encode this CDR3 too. In DNA form, the CDR3 reads TGTGCCAGCAGTTTAGGCCCAGCGAACACTGAAGCTTTCTTT. Protein product: CASSLGPANTEAFF. V usage is TRBV27 and J usage is TRBJ1-1, with no clear D. V was trimmed by 2 bases and J by 1 base, leaving 8 bases between them. This CDR3 has 14 residues. Germline CDR1 MNHEY, CDR2 SMNVEV (reference sequence).

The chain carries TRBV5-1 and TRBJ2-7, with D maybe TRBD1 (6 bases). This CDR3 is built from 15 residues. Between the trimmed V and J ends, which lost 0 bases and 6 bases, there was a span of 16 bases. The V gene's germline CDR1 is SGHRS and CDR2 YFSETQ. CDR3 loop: CASSLEPHGTFEQYF. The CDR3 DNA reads TGCGCCAGCAGCTTGGAACCCCACGGGACATTCGAGCAGTACTTC.

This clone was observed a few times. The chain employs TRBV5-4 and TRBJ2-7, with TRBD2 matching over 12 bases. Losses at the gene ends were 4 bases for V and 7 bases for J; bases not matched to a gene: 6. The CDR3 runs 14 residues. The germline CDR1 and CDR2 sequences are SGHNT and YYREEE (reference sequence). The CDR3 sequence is CASSATSGRREQYF. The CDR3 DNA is TGTGCCAGCAGCGCGACTAGCGGGAGAAGGGAGCAGTACTTC. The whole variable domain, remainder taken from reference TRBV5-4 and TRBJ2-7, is ETGVTQSPTHLIKTRGQQVTLRCSSQSGHNTVSWYQQALGQGPQFIFQYYREEENGRGNFPPRFSGLQFPNYSSELNVNALELDDSALYLCASSATSGRREQYFGPGTRLTVT.

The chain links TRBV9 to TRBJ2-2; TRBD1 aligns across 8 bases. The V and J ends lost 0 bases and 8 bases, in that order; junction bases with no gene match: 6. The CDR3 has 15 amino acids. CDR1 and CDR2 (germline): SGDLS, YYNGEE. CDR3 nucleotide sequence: TGTGCCAGCAGCGTAGCTTTGGACAGGGTTGGGGAGCTGTTTTTT. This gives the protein CASSVALDRVGELFF.

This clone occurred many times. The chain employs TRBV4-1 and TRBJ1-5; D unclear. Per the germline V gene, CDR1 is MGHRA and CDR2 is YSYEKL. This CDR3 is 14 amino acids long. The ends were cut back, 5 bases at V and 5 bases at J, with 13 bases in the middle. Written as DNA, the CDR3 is TGCGCCAGCAGCTCATCGCCGACGGATCAGCCCCAGCATTTT. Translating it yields CASSSSPTDQPQHF.

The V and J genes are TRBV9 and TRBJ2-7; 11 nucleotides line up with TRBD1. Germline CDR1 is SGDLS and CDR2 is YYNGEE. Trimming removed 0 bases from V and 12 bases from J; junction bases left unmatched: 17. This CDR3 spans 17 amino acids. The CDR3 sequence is CASSVVLSRTGGFVRYF. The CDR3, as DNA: TGTGCCAGCAGCGTAGTTCTCTCTCGGACAGGGGGCTTCGTACGGTACTTC.

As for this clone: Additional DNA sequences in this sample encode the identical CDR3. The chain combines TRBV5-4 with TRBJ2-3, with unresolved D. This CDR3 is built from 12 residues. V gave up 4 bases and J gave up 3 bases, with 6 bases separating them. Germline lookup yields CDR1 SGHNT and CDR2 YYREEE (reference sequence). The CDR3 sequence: CASSLRTDTQYF. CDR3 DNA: TGTGCCAGCAGCCTTCGGACAGATACGCAGTATTTT.

The CDR3 nucleotides read TGTGCCAGCAGCCAGGGAGGGAGGGTAGGAACTGAAGCTTTCTTT. It is translated as CASSQGGRVGTEAFF. This chain connects TRBV7-2 to TRBJ1-1; D perhaps matches TRBD1 (5 bases). Trimming cost V 5 bases and J 5 bases, with 18 bases left between them. This CDR3 is 15 amino acids long. Germline V gene data show CDR1 as SGHTA and CDR2 as FQGNSA.

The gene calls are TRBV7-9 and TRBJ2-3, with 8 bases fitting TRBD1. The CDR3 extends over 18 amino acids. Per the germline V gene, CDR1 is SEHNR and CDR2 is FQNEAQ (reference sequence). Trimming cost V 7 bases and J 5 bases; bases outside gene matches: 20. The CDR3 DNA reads TGTGCCAGCACCACAACCCCCAACAACAGGGGGTACGTAGATACGCAGTATTTT. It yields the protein CASTTTPNNRGYVDTQYF. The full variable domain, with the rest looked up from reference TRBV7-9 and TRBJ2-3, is DTGVSQNPRHKITKRGQNVTFRCDPISEHNRLYWYRQTLGQGPEFLTYFQNEAQLEKSRLLSDRFSAERPKGSFSTLEIQRTEQGDSAMYLCASTTTPNNRGYVDTQYFGPGTRLTVL.

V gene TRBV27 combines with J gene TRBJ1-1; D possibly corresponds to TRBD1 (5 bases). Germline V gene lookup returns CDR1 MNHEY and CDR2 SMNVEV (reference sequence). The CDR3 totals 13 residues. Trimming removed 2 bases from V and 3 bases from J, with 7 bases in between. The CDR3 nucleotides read TGTGCCAGCAGTTTACGAGGGGACACTGAAGCTTTCTTT. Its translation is CASSLRGDTEAFF.

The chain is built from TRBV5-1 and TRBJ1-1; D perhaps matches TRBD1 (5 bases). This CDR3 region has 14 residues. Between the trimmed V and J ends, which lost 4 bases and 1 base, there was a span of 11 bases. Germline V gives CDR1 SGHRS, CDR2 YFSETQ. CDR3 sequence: CASSVLTENTEAFF. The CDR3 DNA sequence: TGCGCCAGCAGCGTATTGACAGAGAACACTGAAGCTTTCTTT.

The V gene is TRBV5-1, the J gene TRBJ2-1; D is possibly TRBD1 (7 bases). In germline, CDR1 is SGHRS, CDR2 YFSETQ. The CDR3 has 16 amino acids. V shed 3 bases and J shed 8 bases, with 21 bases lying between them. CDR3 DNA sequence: TGCGCCAGCAGCTATTCAGGGGGAACTAGCATCTATGAGCAGTTCTTC. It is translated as CASSYSGGTSIYEQFF.

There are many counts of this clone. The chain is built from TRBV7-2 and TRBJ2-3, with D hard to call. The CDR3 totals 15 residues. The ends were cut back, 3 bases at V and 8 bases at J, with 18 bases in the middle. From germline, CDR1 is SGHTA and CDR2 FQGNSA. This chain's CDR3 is CASSLAPDLTGTQYF. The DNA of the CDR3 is TGTGCCAGCAGCTTGGCCCCGGACCTCACGGGTACGCAGTATTTT.

CDR3 sequence (DNA): TGTGCCAGCAGTGAATCTAGCGGGTTCTCCGGTGAGCAGTTCTTC. Translating it yields CASSESSGFSGEQFF. The rearrangement uses TRBV2 and TRBJ2-1; 8 bases align to TRBD2. This CDR3 has 15 residues. V lost 2 bases and J lost 9; bases outside the gene matches: 9. The germline V gene encodes CDR1 SNHLY and CDR2 FYNNEI.

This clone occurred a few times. CDR3 loop: CASSNYRNTEAFF. CDR3 DNA sequence: TGTGCCAGTAGTAACTACCGGAACACTGAAGCTTTCTTT. The chain recombines TRBV19 with TRBJ1-1; no clear D. The CDR3 consists of 13 residues. Germline V gene lookup returns CDR1 LNHDA and CDR2 SQIVND (reference sequence). V was clipped by 4 bases and J by 1 base, with 7 bases between them.

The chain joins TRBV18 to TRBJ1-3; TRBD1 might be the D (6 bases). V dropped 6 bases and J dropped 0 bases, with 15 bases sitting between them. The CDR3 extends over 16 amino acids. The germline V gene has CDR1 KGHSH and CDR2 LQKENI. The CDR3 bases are TGTGCCAGCTCGGGAGGACAGACCAGCTCTGGAAACACCATATATTTT. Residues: CASSGGQTSSGNTIYF. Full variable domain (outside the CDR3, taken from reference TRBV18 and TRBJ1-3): NAGVMQNPRHLVRRRGQEARLRCSPMKGHSHVYWYRQLPEEGLKFMVYLQKENIIDESGMPKERFSAEFPKEGPSILRIQQVVRGDSAAYFCASSGGQTSSGNTIYFGEGSWLTVV.

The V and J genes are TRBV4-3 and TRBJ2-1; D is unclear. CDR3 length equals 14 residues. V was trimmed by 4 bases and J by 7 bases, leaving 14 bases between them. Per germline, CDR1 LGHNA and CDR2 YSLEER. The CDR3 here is CASSRGNQPNEQFF. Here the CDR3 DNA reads TGCGCCAGCAGCCGCGGTAACCAGCCTAATGAGCAGTTCTTC.

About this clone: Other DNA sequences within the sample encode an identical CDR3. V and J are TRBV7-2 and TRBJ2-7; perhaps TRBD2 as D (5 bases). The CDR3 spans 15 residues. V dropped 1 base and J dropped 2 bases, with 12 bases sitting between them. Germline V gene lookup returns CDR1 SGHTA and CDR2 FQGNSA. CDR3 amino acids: CASSLGRTAPYEQYF. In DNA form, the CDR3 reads TGTGCCAGCAGCTTAGGTCGGACTGCCCCCTACGAGCAGTACTTC.